Here is one TCR beta chain with its context. The repertoire was sequenced with immunoSEQ multiplex PCR; TCRdb's copy has only in-frame clones and lacks some. This sample yields some 97,000 clones, of which about 88% are seen a single time; 7.4% belongs to the top ten. This sample is part of a study of blood T cell repertoires in COVID-19. Looked up from germline, CDR1 is SGHDN and CDR2 is FVKESK. V was pared by 1 base and J by 3 bases, with 4 bases of the junction left unmatched. The CDR3 sequence is 15 residues long. Material for sequencing was peripheral blood. The chain employs TRBV14 and TRBJ2-7; 9 nucleotides line up with TRBD1. This TCR was recovered from a man in his thirties or forties in a cohort sampled during active COVID-19. CDR3 loop: CASSQAGTGIYEQYF. The CDR3 DNA reads TGTGCCAGCAGCCAAGCCGGGACAGGGATCTACGAGCAGTACTTC.